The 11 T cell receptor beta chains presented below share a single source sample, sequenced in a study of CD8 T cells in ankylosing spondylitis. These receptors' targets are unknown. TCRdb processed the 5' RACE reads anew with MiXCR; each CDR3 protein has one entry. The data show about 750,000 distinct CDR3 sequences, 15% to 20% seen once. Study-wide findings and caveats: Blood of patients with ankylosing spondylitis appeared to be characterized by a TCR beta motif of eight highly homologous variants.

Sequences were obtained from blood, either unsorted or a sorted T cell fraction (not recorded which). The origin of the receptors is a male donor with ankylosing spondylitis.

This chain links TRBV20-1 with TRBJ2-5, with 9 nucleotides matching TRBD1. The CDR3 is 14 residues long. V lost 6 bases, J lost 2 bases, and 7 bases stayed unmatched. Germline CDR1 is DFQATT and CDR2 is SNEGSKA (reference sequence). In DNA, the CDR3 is TGCAGTGCGCCCCACAGGGGGCCTCAAGAGACCCAGTACTTC. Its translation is CSAPHRGPQETQYF.

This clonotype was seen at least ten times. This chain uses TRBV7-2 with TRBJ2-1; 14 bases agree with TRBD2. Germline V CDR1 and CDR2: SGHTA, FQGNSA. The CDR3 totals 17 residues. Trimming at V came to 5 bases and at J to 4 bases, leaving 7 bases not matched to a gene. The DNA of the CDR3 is TGTGCCAGCAGCCGACTAGCGGGAGGGATAAGATACAATGAGCAGTTCTTC. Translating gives CASSRLAGGIRYNEQFF.

This chain's CDR3 is CASKREGLYEQYF. As DNA, the CDR3 is TGCGCCAGCAAGCGGGAGGGCTTGTACGAGCAGTACTTC. This sequence joins TRBV5-1 and TRBJ2-7; 10 bases are shared with TRBD2. The ends lost 6 bases at V and 4 bases at J; junction bases unmatched: 4. The CDR3 contains 13 residues. From germline, CDR1 is SGHRS and CDR2 YFSETQ.

The CDR3 nucleotides are TGTGCCAGCAGTCCGCCCGGGACAACTGGAAACACCATATATTTT. Amino acid sequence: CASSPPGTTGNTIYF. The V and J genes are TRBV12-3 or TRBV12-4 and TRBJ1-3, with TRBD1 as a possible D gene (6 bases). V was trimmed by 5 bases and J by 2 bases, leaving 13 bases between them. The CDR3 has 15 residues.

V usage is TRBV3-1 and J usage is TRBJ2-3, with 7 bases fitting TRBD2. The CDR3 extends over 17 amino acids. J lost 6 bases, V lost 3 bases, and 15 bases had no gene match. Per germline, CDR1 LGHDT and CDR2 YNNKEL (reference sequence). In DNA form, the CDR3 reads TGTGCCAGCAGCCATCTTGCGAGCGGGGCCCGGAGGGATACGCAGTATTTT. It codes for CASSHLASGARRDTQYF.

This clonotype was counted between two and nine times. The CDR3 loop reads CASWAQGSTGELFF. The CDR3 DNA sequence: TGTGCCAGCTGGGCCCAGGGAAGTACCGGGGAGCTGTTTTTT. V is TRBV12-3 or TRBV12-4 and J is TRBJ2-2; possible D gene TRBD1, 5 bases. The CDR3 is 14 amino acids. V lost 8 bases to trimming and J lost 5 bases, with 15 bases between them.

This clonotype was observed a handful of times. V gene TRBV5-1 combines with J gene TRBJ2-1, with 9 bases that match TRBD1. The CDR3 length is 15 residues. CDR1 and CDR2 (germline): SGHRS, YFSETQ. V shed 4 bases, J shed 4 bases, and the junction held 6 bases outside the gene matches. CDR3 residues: CASSVRDREYNEQFF. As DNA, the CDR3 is TGCGCCAGCAGCGTCCGGGACAGGGAGTACAATGAGCAGTTCTTC.

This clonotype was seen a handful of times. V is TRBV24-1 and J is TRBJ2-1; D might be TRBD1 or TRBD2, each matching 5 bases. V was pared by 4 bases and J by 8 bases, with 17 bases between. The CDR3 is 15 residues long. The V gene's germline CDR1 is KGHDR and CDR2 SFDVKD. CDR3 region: CATSEGDRPSHEQFF. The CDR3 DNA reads TGTGCCACCAGTGAAGGGGACCGCCCGTCCCATGAGCAGTTCTTC.

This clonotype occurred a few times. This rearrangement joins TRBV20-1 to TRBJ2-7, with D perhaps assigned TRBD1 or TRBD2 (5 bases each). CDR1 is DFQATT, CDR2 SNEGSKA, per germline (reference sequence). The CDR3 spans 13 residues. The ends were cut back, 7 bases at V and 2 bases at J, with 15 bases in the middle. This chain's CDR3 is CSVTGTETYEQYF. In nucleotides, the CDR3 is TGCAGTGTTACCGGGACGGAGACCTACGAGCAGTACTTC.

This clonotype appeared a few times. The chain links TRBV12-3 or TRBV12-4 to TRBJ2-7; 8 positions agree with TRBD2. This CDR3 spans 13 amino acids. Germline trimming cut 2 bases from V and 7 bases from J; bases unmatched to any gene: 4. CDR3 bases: TGTGCCAGCAGTTTATCTAGCGGGTTAGAGCAGTACTTC. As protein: CASSLSSGLEQYF.

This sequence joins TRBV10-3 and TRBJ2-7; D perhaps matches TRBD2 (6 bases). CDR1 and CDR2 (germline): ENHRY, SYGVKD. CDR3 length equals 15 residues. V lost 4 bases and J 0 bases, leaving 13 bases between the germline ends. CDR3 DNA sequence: TGTGCCATCAGTGCAGGCGGGACGAGCTCCTACGAGCAGTACTTC. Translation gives CAISAGGTSSYEQYF.